These 3 T cell receptor beta chains were sequenced from one sample in a study of cytomegalovirus exposure and HLA in healthy donors. TCRdb's copy holds only in-frame clones and misses some; the assay was immunoSEQ multiplex PCR. The table includes around 65,000 clones, 80% to 95% detected once. The source material was PBMCs. Source of these receptors: a man aged 18 to 30 in good health and CMV-seropositive.

This chain uses TRBV10-1 with TRBJ2-1, with D possibly matching TRBD2 (5 bases). Between the trimmed V and J ends, which lost 8 bases and 5 bases, there was a span of 13 bases. The CDR3 is made up of 13 amino acids. Per the germline V gene, CDR1 is WNHNN and CDR2 is SYGVQD (reference sequence). The CDR3 here is CASQDSGNNEQFF. CDR3 bases: TGCGCCAGCCAGGACTCTGGAAACAATGAGCAGTTCTTC.

The chain is built from TRBV5-1 and TRBJ2-1; 11 nucleotides line up with TRBD2. The CDR3 contains 14 residues. Germline V gene lookup returns CDR1 SGHRS and CDR2 YFSETQ. The V segment lost 4 bases and the J segment 7 bases; nucleotides outside the gene matches: 4. CDR3 DNA: TGCGCCAGCAGCCATAGACTAGCGGGGAATGAGCAGTTCTTC. Translation gives CASSHRLAGNEQFF.

The J gene is TRBJ2-5, the V gene TRBV7-9; no firm D call. This CDR3 has 12 residues. The V gene's germline CDR1 is SEHNR and CDR2 FQNEAQ (reference sequence). V dropped 8 bases and J dropped 5 bases, with 12 bases sitting between them. The CDR3 reads CASLEAGETQYF. CDR3 bases: TGTGCCAGCCTCGAGGCCGGGGAGACCCAGTACTTC. Filled out from reference TRBV7-9 and TRBJ2-5, the complete variable domain reads DTGVSQNPRHKITKRGQNVTFRCDPISEHNRLYWYRQTLGQGPEFLTYFQNEAQLEKSRLLSDRFSAERPKGSFSTLEIQRTEQGDSAMYLCASLEAGETQYFGPGTRLLVL.